This passage covers 20 T cell receptor beta chains from one sample sequenced in a study of blood T cell repertoires in COVID-19. Profiled with immunoSEQ multiplex PCR; TCRdb holds only in-frame clones, not every one. The table shows tens of thousands of clones, with around 86% occurring only once. The sample consisted of peripheral blood. The receptor source for this set is a human donor in a cohort sampled during active COVID-19.

The chain links TRBV9 to TRBJ2-7, with 7 bases that match TRBD1. The CDR3 is made up of 14 amino acids. The J segment lost 10 bases and the V segment lost 2 bases, leaving 12 bases of the junction unmatched. From germline, CDR1 is SGDLS and CDR2 YYNGEE. CDR3 in DNA: TGTGCCAGCAGCGTGGCAGACAGGGATCACCATCAGTACTTC. Translated, it gives CASSVADRDHHQYF.

The V gene is TRBV27, the J gene TRBJ2-3, with 10 bases aligning to TRBD1. In germline, CDR1 is MNHEY, CDR2 SMNVEV (reference sequence). J was trimmed by 2 bases and V by 3 bases; bases with no gene match: 5. CDR3 length: 16 amino acids. The CDR3 spells CASSLLDRGVTDTQYF. The CDR3 bases are TGTGCCAGCAGTTTGTTGGACAGGGGGGTCACAGATACGCAGTATTTT.

A few counts support this clone. This chain joins TRBV7-9 and TRBJ1-5; the D gene is possibly TRBD1 (6 bases). Germline CDR1 and CDR2: SEHNR and FQNEAQ (reference sequence). The CDR3 totals 14 residues. The V and J ends lost 0 bases and 6 bases respectively, with 9 bases between them. DNA of the CDR3: TGTGCCAGCAGCTTAGCAGGGGGTGGTCAGCCCCAGCATTTT. The encoded protein is CASSLAGGGQPQHF.

This clone was seen a single time. In the same sample, other DNA sequences code for this CDR3. The chain recombines TRBV12-3 or TRBV12-4 with TRBJ1-2; D perhaps matches TRBD1 (5 bases). V gave up 3 bases and J gave up 8 bases, with 13 bases separating them. This CDR3 region has 13 residues. The CDR3 bases are TGTGCCAGCAGTTTGGGGACTCGGGGGGGCTACACCTTC. It yields the protein CASSLGTRGGYTF.

The chain carries TRBV5-1 and TRBJ1-2; TRBD1 agrees at 9 bases. V lost 4 bases to trimming and J lost 6 bases; unmatched junction nucleotides: 4. Germline V gives CDR1 SGHRS, CDR2 YFSETQ. CDR3 length equals 13 residues. The CDR3: CASSRTGDNGYTF. CDR3 DNA: TGCGCCAGCAGCCGGACAGGGGATAATGGCTACACCTTC.

This clone has just one count. This rearrangement joins TRBV5-6 to TRBJ2-6; TRBD1 aligns across 9 bases. The V and J ends lost 3 bases and 0 bases, in that order; junction bases with no gene match: 10. This CDR3 is built from 19 residues. In germline, CDR1 is SGHDT, CDR2 YYEEEE. The CDR3 loop reads CASSSTRQGESSGANVLTF. CDR3 DNA: TGTGCCAGCAGCTCGACTCGACAGGGGGAGAGCTCTGGGGCCAACGTCCTGACTTTC. Looking up the rest from reference TRBV5-6 and TRBJ2-6 gives the full variable domain: DAGVTQSPTHLIKTRGQQVTLRCSPKSGHDTVSWYQQALGQGPQFIFQYYEEEERQRGNFPDRFSGHQFPNYSSELNVNALLLGDSALYLCASSSTRQGESSGANVLTFGAGSRLTVL.

The chain joins TRBV6-2 or TRBV6-3 to TRBJ1-1, with 7 bases fitting TRBD1. Per the germline V gene, CDR1 is MNHEY and CDR2 is SVGEGT. The CDR3 is made up of 15 amino acids. V lost 0 bases to trimming and J lost 0 bases; unmatched junction nucleotides: 1. The DNA for the CDR3 is TGTGCCAGCAGTTACTCGGGACAGTTGAACACTGAAGCTTTCTTT. Translation gives CASSYSGQLNTEAFF.

The rearrangement links TRBV7-7 to TRBJ2-3; TRBD2 is a possible D gene (6 bases). Trimming took 1 base from V and 6 from J, leaving 14 bases between them. Germline assignment: CDR1 SSHAT and CDR2 FNYEAQ (reference sequence). The CDR3 runs to 15 residues. This CDR3 is CASSLGLGEADTQYF. CDR3 nucleotide sequence: TGTGCCAGCAGCTTAGGACTAGGGGAAGCGGATACGCAGTATTTT.

The chain combines TRBV7-2 with TRBJ1-6; the match to TRBD1 covers 10 bases. Per the germline V gene, CDR1 is SGHTA and CDR2 is FQGNSA. The CDR3 runs 18 residues. Losses at the gene ends were 5 bases for V and 4 bases for J; bases not matched to a gene: 11. CDR3 in DNA: TGTGCCAGCAGCAGAACCGGGACAGGGGTTCGGTATAATTCACCCCTCCACTTT. Its translation is CASSRTGTGVRYNSPLHF.

This clone is medium-sized in the sample. This chain uses TRBV4-3 with TRBJ2-7, with 8 bases fitting TRBD1. Trimming cost V 1 base and J 6 bases; bases outside gene matches: 11. Germline CDR1 reads LGHNA; CDR2 reads YSLEER. This CDR3 is built from 16 residues. Here the CDR3 reads CASSQALGQGASEQYF. Written as DNA, the CDR3 is TGCGCCAGCAGCCAAGCCCTGGGGCAGGGGGCGTCCGAGCAGTACTTC.

The rearrangement links TRBV27 to TRBJ1-3; 7 bases are shared with TRBD1. J lost 0 bases, V lost 3 bases, and 11 bases had no gene match. Looked up from germline, CDR1 is MNHEY and CDR2 is SMNVEV (reference sequence). The length of the CDR3 is 18 residues. The chain's CDR3 is CASSFLGRQGRSGNTIYF. The CDR3 DNA reads TGTGCCAGCAGTTTCCTCGGGAGACAGGGACGCTCTGGAAACACCATATATTTT.

The V call is TRBV5-4, the J call TRBJ1-3, with D perhaps matching TRBD1 (5 bases). Germline V CDR1 and CDR2: SGHNT, YYREEE (reference sequence). This CDR3 is built from 17 residues. Deletions cut 4 bases from V and 1 base from J, with 18 bases between. DNA of the CDR3: TGTGCCAGCAGCCGAATCCCCCTTACAGGATCTGGAAACACCATATATTTT. This encodes CASSRIPLTGSGNTIYF.

CDR3 nucleotides: TGTGCCATCAGTGAGTCTATGCGGACACATAACACTGAAGCTTTCTTT. Encoded protein: CAISESMRTHNTEAFF. The V gene is TRBV10-3, the J gene TRBJ1-1, with TRBD1 as a possible D gene (5 bases). Trimming shortened V by 0 bases and J by 2 bases, and 13 bases separated the two germline ends. The CDR3 extends over 16 amino acids. Germline V CDR1 and CDR2: ENHRY, SYGVKD.

The gene calls are TRBV6-6 and TRBJ1-4, with 7 bases matching TRBD1. The CDR3 is 13 amino acids. Germline V gene data show CDR1 as MNHNY and CDR2 as SVGAGI (reference sequence). The junction had 8 bases not matched to a gene; V was cut back by 8 bases and J by 8 bases. The CDR3 DNA reads as TGTGCCAGCGGGGAGACAGGGAGAGAAAAACTGTTTTTT. This sequence encodes CASGETGREKLFF.

This rearrangement joins TRBV6-1 to TRBJ1-1; no definite D call. From germline, CDR1 is MNHNS and CDR2 SASEGT. The CDR3 runs to 14 residues. V lost 0 bases and J lost 0, with 5 bases in between. In nucleotides, the CDR3 is TGTGCCAGCAGTGAAGCTGGAGTGAACACTGAAGCTTTCTTT. Its protein product is CASSEAGVNTEAFF.

The chain recombines TRBV7-3 with TRBJ2-7; D uncertain. Germline assignment: CDR1 SGHTA and CDR2 FQGTGA. The CDR3 sequence is 13 residues long. The V gene lost 5 bases and the J gene lost 0 bases, with 8 bases spanning the gap. CDR3 protein: CASSTDNSYEQYF. The CDR3 DNA reads as TGTGCCAGCAGCACCGACAACTCCTACGAGCAGTACTTC.

The chain employs TRBV19 and TRBJ2-7; 9 positions agree with TRBD2. The CDR3 covers 15 residues. The J segment lost 0 bases and the V segment lost 5 bases, leaving 5 bases of the junction unmatched. The germline CDR1 and CDR2 sequences are LNHDA and SQIVND (reference sequence). The DNA of the CDR3 is TGTGCCAGTAGTCCCCCGACTAGCGGCTCCTACGAGCAGTACTTC. Translating it yields CASSPPTSGSYEQYF.

The chain has TRBV11-3 and TRBJ1-1; 9 bases agree with TRBD1. Per the germline V gene, CDR1 is SGHNT and CDR2 is YENEEA. Trimming at V came to 5 bases and at J to 1 base, leaving 8 bases not matched to a gene. There are 16 residues in the CDR3. The CDR3 loop reads CASSPGGGQGNTEAFF. In nucleotides, the CDR3 is TGTGCCAGCAGCCCAGGGGGGGGACAGGGGAACACTGAAGCTTTCTTT.

The rearrangement links TRBV19 to TRBJ1-5; 7 bases match TRBD1. Trimming removed 7 bases from V and 3 bases from J; junction bases left unmatched: 15. The CDR3 contains 17 residues. Germline V gene sequence: CDR1 LNHDA, CDR2 SQIVND (reference sequence). The CDR3 DNA is TGTGCCAGTAATCCGACAGGGATGGTTTTTGTCAATCAGCCCCAGCATTTT. Protein product: CASNPTGMVFVNQPQHF. Full variable domain (remainder filled in from reference TRBV19 and TRBJ1-5): DGGITQSPKYLFRKEGQNVTLSCEQNLNHDAMYWYRQDPGQGLRLIYYSQIVNDFQKGDIAEGYSVSREKKESFPLTVTSAQKNPTAFYLCASNPTGMVFVNQPQHFGDGTRLSIL.

The V gene is TRBV12-3 or TRBV12-4, the J gene TRBJ1-2; 7 nucleotides agree with TRBD1. With V trimmed by 4 bases and J by 14 bases, 7 bases remained unmatched. The CDR3 length is 11 residues. For the CDR3, the DNA is TGTGCCAGCAGTTCCCCCAGGGGGTCTACCTTC. It codes for CASSSPRGSTF.